This note documents a single TCR beta chain sequence. Its antigen target is currently unknown. There are no base qualities to consult, and no much larger clone falls within one base. Sequencing took place on a 454 GS FLX Titanium. A previously published linear amplification protocol was used to construct TCR libraries from around 500 ng of total RNA. Sequencing was performed on the Roche/454 Genome Sequencer with Titanium chemistry. On the study's bioinformatics: From a few of the healthy donors, about 83,000 rearranged TCR alpha transcripts were sequenced. Duplicate transcripts were removed, and each unique TCR clonotype was defined by its CDR3 junction following IMGT nomenclature. Using logistic regression in R 2.13.0, the researchers modeled CD4 versus CD8 status as a function of V and J genes, with an adjustment for donor effects and a Bonferroni correction for multiple testing. The raw public reads went through TCRdb reprocessing: fastp at Q25, MiXCR clone calling, in-frame beta chains kept. Here each entry gathers all rows of one CDR3 protein and keeps the most common genes and DNA. The V and J calls reflect TCRdb's pipeline rather than the authors' work. The sample yields around 200,000 distinct CDR3 sequences; 65% to 75% were counted once. The top ten hold approximately 2.5% of the sample.

This sample was taken from a study of healthy donors' naive CD4 and CD8 T cells (dated by TCRdb to the mid-2010s). About the study as a whole: Donors were selected to cover three age groups (20-25, 40-50 and 60-70 years, five or six each), with a mean age of around 45, and half of the donors were female. For TCR alpha, a new primer set was designed to cover all functional IMGT alpha gene variants, and all other steps followed the beta-chain workflow. The study sequenced rearranged TCR alpha and beta chains from naive CD4+ and CD8+ T cells to test how TCR variation relates to lineage commitment. The peripheral blood mononuclear cells came from roughly 18 individuals who were healthy and unrelated. The donors were HLA-typed by sequencing at HLA-A, -B, -C, -DRB1, -DQB1 and -DPB1, using the SBTexcellerator protocol, an ABI3130xl analyzer and SBTengine software. Here is what the overall study found, with its caveats: Taken together, V genes, J genes and CDR3 charge appeared to account for 10% to 15% of the variance in CD4/CD8 propensity, acting in a largely additive way. Possible repertoire bias arising from homeostatic proliferation of naive T cells was not directly addressed. Because alpha and beta chains were sequenced in bulk and could not be paired, the effects of the two chains in combination were not assessed. In both chains, CD4+ lineage was associated with a positively charged CDR3 and CD8+ lineage with a negatively charged CDR3. Bias between naive CD4+ and CD8+ cells was reportedly observed for most V and J gene segments, consistently across donors and independently of HLA genotype.

Cells with a CD4+CD8-CD45RO-CD45RA+ profile were isolated by FACS and defined as naive CD4+ T cells, and those with a CD8+CD4-CD45RA+CD27bright profile were defined as naive CD8+ T cells. Antibodies against CD4 (RPA-T4), CD8 (SK1), CD27 (O323), CD45RA (HI100) and CD45RO (UCHL1) were used for sorting. Reading from cysteine to phenylalanine, the CDR3 counts 11 amino acids. This entry keeps only the CDR3 DNA: 33 bases, framed from base 1. For CDR1 and CDR2, the germline V gene (reference sequence) lists LNHDA and SQIVND. V sheds 3 bases and J sheds 4 bases, leaving 1 base between their ends. This receptor chain uses TRBV19 and TRBJ2-1; no D gene can be assigned with confidence. The sequence derives from a pool of human donors in good health; the sample pools cells from several healthy donors. Sequences were obtained from naive CD4+ and CD8+ T cells sorted from blood, pooled from several donors. This sample's cell subset or site label indicates: FACS-sorted naive CD4+ (CD45RO-CD45RA+) and naive CD8+ (CD45RA+CD27bright) T cells. For the CDR3, the sequence is CASSMYNEQFF. The DNA sequence follows: TGTGCCAGTAGTATGTACAATGAGCAGTTCTTC.